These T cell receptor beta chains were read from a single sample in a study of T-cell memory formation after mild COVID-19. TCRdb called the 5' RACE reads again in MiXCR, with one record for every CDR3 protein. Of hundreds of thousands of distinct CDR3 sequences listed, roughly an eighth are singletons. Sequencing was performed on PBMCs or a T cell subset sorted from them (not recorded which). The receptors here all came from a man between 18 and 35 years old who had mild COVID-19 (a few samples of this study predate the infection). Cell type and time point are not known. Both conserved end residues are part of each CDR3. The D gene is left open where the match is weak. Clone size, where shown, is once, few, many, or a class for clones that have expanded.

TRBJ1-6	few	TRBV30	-	CAWNVWGEDSPLHF	TGTGCCTGGAATGTCTGGGGTGAGGATTCACCCCTCCACTTT
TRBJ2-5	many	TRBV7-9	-	CASSGARGGETQYF	TGTGCCAGCAGCGGGGCCCGGGGAGGAGAGACCCAGTACTTC
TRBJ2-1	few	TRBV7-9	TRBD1	CASRDRQGALNEQFF	TGTGCCAGCAGAGACCGACAGGGGGCGTTGAATGAGCAGTTCTTC
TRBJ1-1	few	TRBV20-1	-	CSAPRGTKNTEAFF	TGCAGTGCCCCCCGGGGCACGAAGAACACTGAAGCTTTCTTT
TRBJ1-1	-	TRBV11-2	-	CASSLSGSRAFF	TGTGCCAGCAGCTTATCCGGGAGCCGGGCTTTCTTT
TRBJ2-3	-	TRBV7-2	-	CASSWTVDTQYF	TGTGCCAGCAGCTGGACGGTAGATACGCAGTATTTT
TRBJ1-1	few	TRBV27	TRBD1	CASSFATGGTEAFF	TGTGCCAGCAGTTTCGCGACAGGGGGCACTGAAGCTTTCTTT
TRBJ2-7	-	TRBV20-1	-	CSAPDRAGPGDEQYF	TGCAGTGCACCAGACCGGGCAGGGCCGGGGGACGAGCAGTACTTC
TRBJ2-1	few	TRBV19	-	CASSIMPGFYNEQFF	TGTGCCAGTAGTATAATGCCAGGGTTCTACAATGAGCAGTTCTTC
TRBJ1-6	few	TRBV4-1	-	CASSRMWGADNSPLHF	TGCGCCAGCAGCCGCATGTGGGGGGCCGATAATTCACCCCTCCACTTT
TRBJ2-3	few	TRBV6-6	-	CASSRDLGGTQYF	TGTGCCAGCAGCCGGGACCTTGGGGGTACGCAGTATTTT
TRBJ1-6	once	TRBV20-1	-	CSARTRTSPLHF	TGCAGTGCTAGGACAAGGACCTCACCCCTCCACTTT
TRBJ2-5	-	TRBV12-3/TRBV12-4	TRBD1	CASARGTEETQYF	TGTGCCAGTGCAAGGGGGACAGAAGAGACCCAGTACTTC
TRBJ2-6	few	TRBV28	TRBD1	CASSFSGTGFDNNVLTF	TGTGCCAGCAGCTTCTCCGGGACAGGGTTCGACAACAACGTCCTGACTTTC
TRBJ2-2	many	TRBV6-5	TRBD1	CASSSLSQGAWTGELFF	TGTGCCAGCAGTTCTCTATCACAGGGGGCATGGACCGGGGAGCTGTTTTTT
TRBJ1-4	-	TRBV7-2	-	CASSQVGGTNEKLFF	TGTGCCAGCAGCCAGGTGGGGGGAACTAATGAAAAACTGTTTTTT
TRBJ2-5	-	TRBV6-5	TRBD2	CASRRGVQETQYF	TGTGCCAGCAGACGGGGGGTCCAAGAGACCCAGTACTTC